The clone carrying this T cell receptor (beta chain) was observed a few times. TCRdb processed the 5' RACE reads anew with MiXCR; each CDR3 protein has one entry. The data show 700,000 or so distinct CDR3 sequences, with over 8.5% seen just once and around 0.95% held by the top ten. The data originate from a study of identical twins. V lost 4 bases, J lost 2 bases, and 9 bases lay in between. Germline CDR1 reads MNHNY; CDR2 reads SVGAGI (reference sequence). This CDR3 has 13 residues. Each donor (without exception) was a healthy Caucasian. These data also featured in a second study, about yellow fever vaccine responses in identical twins.

The genes are TRBV6-6 and TRBJ2-7; D remains unclear. This clonotype was obtained from a young woman in good health. Sequencing was done on a sample of PBMCs. The DNA for the CDR3 is TGTGCCAGCAGTTCCCGGACCACCTACGAGCAGTACTTC. It encodes CASSSRTTYEQYF.